The 14 T cell receptor beta chains in this list originate from one sample, sequenced in a study of T cells in Graves' hyperthyroidism and ophthalmopathy. Amplification targeted TCR beta CDR3 regions from RNA transcripts. RT-PCR in the first round (using the HTBI primer set) targeted the TCR CDR3. One entry per CDR3 protein, called by TCRdb with MiXCR from the multiplex PCR reads. This sample has 450,000 to 650,000 distinct CDR3 sequences, with approximately 17% found just once. Sequencing input: blood. The receptors derive from a woman between 18 and 30 years old with Graves' ophthalmopathy.

This rearrangement joins TRBV4-3 to TRBJ2-3; 15 nucleotides line up with TRBD2. The junction had 6 bases not matched to a gene; V was cut back by 4 bases and J by 7 bases. Germline V gene lookup returns CDR1 LGHNA and CDR2 YSLEER. The CDR3 consists of 16 residues. This CDR3 reads CASSRGLAGGWNTQYF. The CDR3 nucleotides are TGCGCCAGCAGCCGGGGACTAGCGGGAGGTTGGAATACGCAGTATTTT.

This clonotype occurred many times. This chain links TRBV28 with TRBJ1-2; D is unresolved. Germline lookup yields CDR1 MDHEN and CDR2 SYDVKM. CDR3 size: 14 residues. Trimming left V 3 bases short and J 4 bases short, with 12 bases between. CDR3 nucleotide sequence: TGTGCCAGCAGTTTTCCGGGTAGCCCCTATGGCTACACCTTC. Amino acid sequence: CASSFPGSPYGYTF.

The table lists this clonotype with many counts. This chain links TRBV6-5 with TRBJ2-2, with a weak D call TRBD1 (6 bases). CDR1 is MNHEY, CDR2 SVGAGI, per germline. CDR3 length: 15 residues. Trimming left V 2 bases short and J 2 bases short, with 9 bases between. The CDR3, as DNA: TGTGCCAGCAGTTACCGGGACATTAACACCGGGGAGCTGTTTTTT. Protein product: CASSYRDINTGELFF.

This clonotype was recorded many times. The chain uses TRBV28 and TRBJ2-3; a weak D match, TRBD2 (5 bases). The CDR3 totals 14 residues. Germline CDR1 and CDR2: MDHEN and SYDVKM. The V end was cut by 6 bases, the J end by 2 bases, with 12 bases between. CDR3: CASSRRADTDTQYF. The CDR3 coding sequence is TGTGCCAGCAGCCGGCGGGCCGACACAGATACGCAGTATTTT. Full variable domain (remainder filled in from reference TRBV28 and TRBJ2-3): DVKVTQSSRYLVKRTGEKVFLECVQDMDHENMFWYRQDPGLGLRLIYFSYDVKMKEKGDIPEGYSVSREKKERFSLILESASTNQTSMYLCASSRRADTDTQYFGPGTRLTVL.

The CDR3 region has the DNA TGTGCCAGCACTCCCGTTGGGGGGGGAACTGAAGCTTTCTTT. The encoded protein is CASTPVGGGTEAFF. J is TRBJ1-1 and V is TRBV7-9; TRBD1 is a possible D gene (5 bases). CDR3 length: 14 residues. With 7 bases removed from V and 5 bases from J, the gap between germline ends came to 17 bases. Germline V gene data show CDR1 as SEHNR and CDR2 as FQNEAQ (reference sequence).

The chain combines TRBV20-1 with TRBJ2-7; maybe TRBD1 (6 bases). The CDR3 consists of 13 residues. CDR1 and CDR2 (germline): DFQATT, SNEGSKA (reference sequence). V lost 2 bases to trimming and J lost 2 bases, with 10 bases between them. CDR3 protein: CSARRQVTYEQYF. CDR3 nucleotide sequence: TGCAGTGCTAGACGACAGGTAACCTACGAGCAGTACTTC.

The CDR3 sequence is CASSGAWDEQYF. Here the CDR3 DNA reads TGTGCCAGCTCAGGGGCCTGGGACGAGCAGTACTTC. The gene calls are TRBV6-2 or TRBV6-3 and TRBJ2-7, with D perhaps TRBD1 (6 bases). V dropped 8 bases and J dropped 5 bases, with 13 bases sitting between them. The CDR3 is 12 residues long. Germline lookup yields CDR1 MNHEY and CDR2 SVGEGT.

This clonotype showed up just a few times. The CDR3, as DNA: TGTGCCAGCAGTCCCGGGACAGGGCCGCTTTATAGCAATCAGCCCCAGCATTTT. It yields the protein CASSPGTGPLYSNQPQHF. The V call is TRBV6-1, the J call TRBJ1-5, with TRBD1 matching over 9 bases. After removal of 5 bases from V and 0 bases from J, the junction contained 11 bases not matched to a gene. CDR3 size: 18 residues. CDR1 is MNHNS and CDR2 is SASEGT in the germline V gene.

J is TRBJ2-4 and V is TRBV6-2 or TRBV6-3; D not certain. Trimming removed 4 bases from V and 0 bases from J, with 7 bases in between. Germline CDR1 is MNHEY and CDR2 is SVGEGT. The CDR3 has 14 residues. DNA of the CDR3: TGTGCCAGCAGTTCAAGTCTAGCCAAAAACATTCAGTACTTC. Its protein is CASSSSLAKNIQYF.

The chain combines TRBV13 with TRBJ1-4; D perhaps matches TRBD1 (6 bases). CDR1 is PRHDT, CDR2 FYEKMQ, per germline (reference sequence). V lost 5 bases and J lost 8, with 15 bases in between. CDR3 length: 14 amino acids. CDR3 nucleotides: TGTGCCAGCAGCCTCCGGGGGCAGGGGGAAAAACTGTTTTTT. Translating it yields CASSLRGQGEKLFF.

At least ten counts were recorded for this clonotype. One junction end does not reproduce the germline sequence, and a read error may be involved. The rearrangement uses TRBV7-7 and TRBJ2-2; D is unresolved. CDR1 is SSHAT and CDR2 is FNYEAQ in the germline V gene (reference sequence). The CDR3 runs to 13 residues. The CDR3 spells CASSSLLAGELFF. The CDR3 DNA is TGTGCTAGCAGCTCCCTCCTAGCCGGGGAGCTGTTTTTT.

This clonotype occurred a few times. This may come from a read error, since a much larger clone is one base off. The rearrangement links TRBV18 to TRBJ1-5, with D possibly TRBD1 on 6 matching bases. The CDR3 has 14 residues. Germline V gene lookup returns CDR1 KGHSH and CDR2 LQKENI. CDR3 nucleotide sequence: TGTGTCAGCTCACCCGGCCAGGGGCTCCAGCCCCAGCATTTT. Its translation: CVSSPGQGLQPQHF. Variable domain in full (rest from reference TRBV18 and TRBJ1-5): NAGVMQNPRHLVRRRGQEARLRCSPMKGHSHVYWYRQLPEEGLKFMVYLQKENIIDESGMPKERFSAEFPKEGPSILRIQQVVRGDSAAYFCVSSPGQGLQPQHFGDGTRLSIL.

V usage is TRBV19 and J usage is TRBJ2-1; 9 bases fit TRBD1. The CDR3 covers 14 residues. V shed 3 bases and J 9 bases; nucleotides not matched to a gene: 6. Per germline, CDR1 LNHDA and CDR2 SQIVND (reference sequence). The CDR3, as DNA: TGTGCCAGTAGTATGGGACAGGGAGTGGGTGAGCAGTTCTTC. Encoded protein: CASSMGQGVGEQFF.

In this sample, this clonotype turned up a few times. J is TRBJ1-2 and V is TRBV20-1, with 8 bases that match TRBD1. The CDR3 consists of 14 residues. CDR1 is DFQATT and CDR2 is SNEGSKA in the germline V gene (reference sequence). With 1 base clipped from V and 1 base from J, the junction kept 2 bases outside the gene matches. CDR3 region: CSARGQGNNYGYTF. CDR3 sequence (DNA): TGCAGTGCTAGAGGACAGGGGAATAACTATGGCTACACCTTC.